A single sample is the source of the 6 T cell receptor beta chains below, sequenced in a study of blood T cells in healthy people across ages. With a J-beta primer mix and a sample-barcoded 5' primer, a second PCR ran about 7 to 11 cycles. TCRdb ran MiXCR on the 5' RACE reads and lists one entry per CDR3 protein. Among about 640,000 distinct CDR3 sequences listed, 58% were seen once. The sample consisted of blood. The receptors originated from a man between 60 and 75 years old in good health.

This clonotype was counted once. The chain links TRBV29-1 to TRBJ2-3, with TRBD2 matching over 8 bases. The germline V gene encodes CDR1 SQVTM and CDR2 ANQGSEA. The junction had 7 bases not matched to a gene; V was cut back by 5 bases and J by 3 bases. The CDR3 is made up of 14 amino acids. The CDR3 is CSVQRTSWTDTQYF. The CDR3 coding sequence is TGCAGCGTTCAAAGGACTAGCTGGACAGATACGCAGTATTTT.

The chain is built from TRBV20-1 and TRBJ2-1; 12 bases fit TRBD2. Germline V lookup: CDR1 DFQATT, CDR2 SNEGSKA (reference sequence). The trim removed 1 base at V and 0 bases at J, leaving 1 base unmatched. This CDR3 region has 16 residues. CDR3 amino acids: CSARASGGASYNEQFF. CDR3 nucleotide sequence: TGCAGTGCTAGAGCTAGCGGGGGGGCCTCCTACAATGAGCAGTTCTTC.

The rearrangement joins TRBV7-2 to TRBJ1-1, with D maybe TRBD1 (6 bases). The CDR3 extends over 15 amino acids. Trimming removed 5 bases from V and 0 bases from J, with 13 bases in between. Germline loops: CDR1 SGHTA, CDR2 FQGNSA. The CDR3 DNA reads as TGTGCCAGCAGCCGGGGGCCGACGGTGAACACTGAAGCTTTCTTT. This codes for CASSRGPTVNTEAFF.

This chain's CDR3 is CASSARTFSNGYTF. Here the CDR3 DNA reads TGTGCCAGCAGCGCCAGGACCTTCTCGAATGGCTACACCTTC. The rearrangement links TRBV11-2 to TRBJ1-2; no definite D call. The V gene's germline CDR1 is SGHAT and CDR2 FQNNGV. The length of the CDR3 is 14 residues. V was cut by 5 bases and J by 6 bases, with 16 bases left in between.

V and J are TRBV5-1 and TRBJ2-1; D unclear. Germline CDR1 SGHRS, CDR2 YFSETQ. This CDR3 region has 13 residues. With 0 bases removed from V and 6 bases from J, the gap between germline ends came to 7 bases. The CDR3 DNA is TGCGCCAGCAGCTTGGAGAATTTCAATGAGCAGTTCTTC. Its translation: CASSLENFNEQFF.

This rearrangement joins TRBV20-1 to TRBJ2-7; TRBD1 or TRBD2 may be the D gene (6 bases each). This CDR3 contains 13 residues. V lost 1 base to trimming and J lost 5 bases, with 12 bases between them. The germline CDR1 and CDR2 sequences are DFQATT and SNEGSKA (reference sequence). This CDR3 is CSARVGGGNEQYF. The CDR3 DNA sequence: TGCAGTGCTAGAGTTGGAGGGGGAAACGAGCAGTACTTC.